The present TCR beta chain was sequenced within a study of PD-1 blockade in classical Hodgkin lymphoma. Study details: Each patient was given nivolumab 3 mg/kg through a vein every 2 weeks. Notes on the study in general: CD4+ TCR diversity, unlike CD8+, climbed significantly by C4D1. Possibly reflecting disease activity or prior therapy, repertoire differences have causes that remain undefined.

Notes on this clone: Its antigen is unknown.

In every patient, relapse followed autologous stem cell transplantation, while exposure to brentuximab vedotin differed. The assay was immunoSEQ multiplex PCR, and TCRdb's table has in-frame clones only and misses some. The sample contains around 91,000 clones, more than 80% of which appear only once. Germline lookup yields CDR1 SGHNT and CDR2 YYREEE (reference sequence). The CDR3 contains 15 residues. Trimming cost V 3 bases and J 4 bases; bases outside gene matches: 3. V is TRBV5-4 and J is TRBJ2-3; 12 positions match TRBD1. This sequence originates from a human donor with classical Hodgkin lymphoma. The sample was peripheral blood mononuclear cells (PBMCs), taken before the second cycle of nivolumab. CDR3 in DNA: TGTGCCAGCAGCTCGGGACAGGGGGCGTCAGATACGCAGTATTTT. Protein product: CASSSGQGASDTQYF. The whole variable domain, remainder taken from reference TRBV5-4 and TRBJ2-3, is ETGVTQSPTHLIKTRGQQVTLRCSSQSGHNTVSWYQQALGQGPQFIFQYYREEENGRGNFPPRFSGLQFPNYSSELNVNALELDDSALYLCASSSGQGASDTQYFGPGTRLTVL.